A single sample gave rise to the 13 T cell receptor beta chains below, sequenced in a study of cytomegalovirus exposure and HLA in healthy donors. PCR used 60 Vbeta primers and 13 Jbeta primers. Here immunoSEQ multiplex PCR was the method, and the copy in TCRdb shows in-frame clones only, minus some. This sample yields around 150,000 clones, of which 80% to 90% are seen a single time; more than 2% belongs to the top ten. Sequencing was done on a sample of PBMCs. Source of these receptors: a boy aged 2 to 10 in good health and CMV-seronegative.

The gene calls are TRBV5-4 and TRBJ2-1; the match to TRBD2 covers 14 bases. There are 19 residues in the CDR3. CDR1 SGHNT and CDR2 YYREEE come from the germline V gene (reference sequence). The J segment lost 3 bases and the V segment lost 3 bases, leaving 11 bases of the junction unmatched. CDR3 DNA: TGTGCCAGCAGCTCGATGAAACGACTAGCGGGGGGGGGCTACAATGAGCAGTTCTTC. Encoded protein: CASSSMKRLAGGGYNEQFF.

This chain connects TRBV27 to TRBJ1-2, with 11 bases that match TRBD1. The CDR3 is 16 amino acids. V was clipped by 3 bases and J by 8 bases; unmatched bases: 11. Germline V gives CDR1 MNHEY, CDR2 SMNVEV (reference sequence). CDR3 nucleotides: TGTGCCAGCAGTTTTTATTCCGGACAGGGGGCTTGGGGCTACACCTTC. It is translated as CASSFYSGQGAWGYTF.

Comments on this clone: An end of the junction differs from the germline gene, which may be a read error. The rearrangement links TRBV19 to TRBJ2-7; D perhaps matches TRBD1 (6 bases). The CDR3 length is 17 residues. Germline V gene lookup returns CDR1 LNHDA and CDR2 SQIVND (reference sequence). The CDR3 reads CASSIMGLQGNSNEQYF. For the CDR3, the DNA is TGTGCCAGTAGTATCATGGGGTTGCAGGGGAACTCCAACGAGCAGTACTTC.

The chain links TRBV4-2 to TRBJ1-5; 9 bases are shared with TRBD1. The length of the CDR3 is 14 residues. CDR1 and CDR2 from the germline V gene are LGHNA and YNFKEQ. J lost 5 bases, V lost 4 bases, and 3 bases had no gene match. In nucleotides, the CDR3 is TGTGCCAGCAGCCGGGGACAGGGAGATCAGCCCCAGCATTTT. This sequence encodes CASSRGQGDQPQHF.

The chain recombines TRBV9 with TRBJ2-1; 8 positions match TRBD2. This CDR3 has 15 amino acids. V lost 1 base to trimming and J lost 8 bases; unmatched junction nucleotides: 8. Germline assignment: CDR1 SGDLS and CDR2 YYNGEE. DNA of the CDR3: TGTGCCAGCAGCGTATCGGGGGGGACGGGGGATGAGCAGTTCTTC. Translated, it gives CASSVSGGTGDEQFF.

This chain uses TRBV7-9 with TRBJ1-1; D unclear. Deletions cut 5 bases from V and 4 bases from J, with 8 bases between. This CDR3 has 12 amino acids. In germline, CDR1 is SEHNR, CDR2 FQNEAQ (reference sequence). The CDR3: CASSRWSTEAFF. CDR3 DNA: TGTGCCAGCAGCCGTTGGAGCACTGAAGCTTTCTTT.

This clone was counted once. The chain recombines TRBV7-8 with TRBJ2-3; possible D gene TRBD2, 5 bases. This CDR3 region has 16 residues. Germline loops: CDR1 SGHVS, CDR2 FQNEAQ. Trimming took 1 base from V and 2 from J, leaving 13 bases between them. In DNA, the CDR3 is TGTGCCAGCAGCTTAGGGCCCCGGGGTCACACAGATACGCAGTATTTT. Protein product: CASSLGPRGHTDTQYF.

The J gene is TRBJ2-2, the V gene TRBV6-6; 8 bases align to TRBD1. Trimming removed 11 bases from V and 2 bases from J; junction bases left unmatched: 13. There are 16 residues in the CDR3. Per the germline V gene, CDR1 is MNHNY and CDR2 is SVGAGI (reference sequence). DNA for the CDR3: TGTGCCGGACAGGGTGGCCCTACCCTAAACACCGGGGAGCTGTTTTTT. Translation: CAGQGGPTLNTGELFF.

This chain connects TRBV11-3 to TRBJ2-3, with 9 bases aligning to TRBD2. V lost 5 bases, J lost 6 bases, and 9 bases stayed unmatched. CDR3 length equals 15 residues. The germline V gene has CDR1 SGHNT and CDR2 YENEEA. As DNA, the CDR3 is TGTGCCAGCAGCCGTGGCGGGAGGGCGTTCGATACGCAGTATTTT. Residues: CASSRGGRAFDTQYF. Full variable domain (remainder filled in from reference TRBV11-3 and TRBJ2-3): EAGVVQSPRYKIIEKKQPVAFWCNPISGHNTLYWYLQNLGQGPELLIRYENEEAVDDSQLPKDRFSAERLKGVDSTLKIQPAELGDSAVYLCASSRGGRAFDTQYFGPGTRLTVL.

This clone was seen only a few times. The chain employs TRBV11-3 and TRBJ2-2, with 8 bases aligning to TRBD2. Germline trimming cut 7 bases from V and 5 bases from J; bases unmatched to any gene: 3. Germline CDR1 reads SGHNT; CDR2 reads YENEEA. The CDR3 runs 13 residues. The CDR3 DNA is TGTGCCAGCATCCGGGGGGGAACCGGGGAGCTGTTTTTT. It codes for CASIRGGTGELFF.

The CDR3: CATSPRTGGVGIQYF. The CDR3 DNA reads as TGTGCCACCAGCCCGCGGACAGGGGGCGTCGGCATTCAGTACTTC. V gene TRBV15 combines with J gene TRBJ2-4; 11 bases align to TRBD1. Germline V gives CDR1 LNHNV, CDR2 YYDKDF (reference sequence). Unmatched junction bases numbered 9, after V lost 5 bases and J lost 9 bases. The CDR3 runs to 15 residues. Looking up the rest from reference TRBV15 and TRBJ2-4 gives the full variable domain: DAMVIQNPRYQVTQFGKPVTLSCSQTLNHNVMYWYQQKSSQAPKLLFHYYDKDFNNEADTPDNFQSRRPNTSFCFLDIRSPGLGDTAMYLCATSPRTGGVGIQYFGAGTRLSVL.

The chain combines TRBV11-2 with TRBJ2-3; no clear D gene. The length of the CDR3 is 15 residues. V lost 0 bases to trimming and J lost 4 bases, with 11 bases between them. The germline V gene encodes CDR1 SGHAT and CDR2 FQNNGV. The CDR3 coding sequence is TGTGCCAGCAGCTTAGATCTCGCTAGTTCAGATACGCAGTATTTT. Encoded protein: CASSLDLASSDTQYF.

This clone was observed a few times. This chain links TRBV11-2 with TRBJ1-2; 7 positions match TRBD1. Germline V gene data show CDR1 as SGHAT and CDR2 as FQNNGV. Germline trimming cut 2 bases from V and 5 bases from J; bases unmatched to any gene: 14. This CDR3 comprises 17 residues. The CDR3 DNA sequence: TGTGCCAGCAGCTTAAAGCCAATTTTCAGGGGGAATTATGGCTACACCTTC. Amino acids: CASSLKPIFRGNYGYTF.